One and the same sample provided the 14 T cell receptor beta chains below, sequenced in a study of neoadjuvant anti-PD-1 for oral cavity cancer. The assay was immunoSEQ multiplex PCR, and TCRdb's table has in-frame clones only and misses some. The sample shows tens of thousands of clones, 65% to 85% of them seen only once. The material was PBMCs, obtained before nivolumab (anti-PD-1) treatment. All receptors come from a person between 35 and 79 years old with oral cavity squamous cell carcinoma.

This chain links TRBV7-9 with TRBJ2-7; TRBD1 matches at 8 bases. This CDR3 has 12 residues. V trimming: 6 bases; J trimming: 6 bases; junction bases outside the gene matches: 4. Germline values: CDR1 SEHNR, CDR2 FQNEAQ (reference sequence). CDR3 bases: TGTGCCAGCAGGGAGACAGGGGCCGAGCAGTACTTC. Translating gives CASRETGAEQYF.

This clone was recorded only once. The V gene is TRBV2, the J gene TRBJ2-7; the D gene is possibly TRBD2 (5 bases). V was trimmed by 7 bases and J by 3 bases, leaving 16 bases between them. This CDR3 comprises 14 residues. Germline V gene sequence: CDR1 SNHLY, CDR2 FYNNEI. CDR3 sequence reads: CASTSLRGNYEQYF. The CDR3 nucleotides are TGTGCCAGCACCAGCCTACGAGGGAACTACGAGCAGTACTTC. Together with reference TRBV2 and TRBJ2-7, the CDR3 gives the full variable domain: EPEVTQTPSHQVTQMGQEVILRCVPISNHLYFYWYRQILGQKVEFLVSFYNNEISEKSEIFDDQFSVERPDGSNFTLKIRSTKLEDSAMYFCASTSLRGNYEQYFGPGTRLTVT.

This sequence joins TRBV4-2 and TRBJ2-2; a weak D match, TRBD2 (7 bases). The CDR3 sequence is 17 residues long. Trimming took 0 bases from V and 4 from J, leaving 15 bases between them. Germline V lookup: CDR1 LGHNA, CDR2 YNFKEQ. CDR3 bases: TGTGCCAGCAGCCAAGACCCCCGGGGGGCCGTCACCGGGGAGCTGTTTTTT. It codes for CASSQDPRGAVTGELFF.

J is TRBJ1-1 and V is TRBV6-5; no reliable D call. Germline V gives CDR1 MNHEY, CDR2 SVGAGI. The CDR3 sequence is 13 residues long. V was pared by 5 bases and J by 0 bases, with 7 bases between. This CDR3 reads CASSRRMNTEAFF. DNA of the CDR3: TGTGCCAGCAGTAGACGGATGAACACTGAAGCTTTCTTT.

This chain connects TRBV5-1 to TRBJ1-2; D gene unclear. V lost 6 bases and J lost 0, with 12 bases in between. The germline V gene encodes CDR1 SGHRS and CDR2 YFSETQ. This CDR3 comprises 14 residues. CDR3 in DNA: TGCGCCAGCAAGGATGGCGCTTCTAACTATGGCTACACCTTC. This sequence encodes CASKDGASNYGYTF.

The chain uses TRBV9 and TRBJ2-3; D unresolved. Germline CDR1 SGDLS, CDR2 YYNGEE. This CDR3 is 13 amino acids long. Deletions cut 5 bases from V and 1 base from J, with 8 bases between. The CDR3 sequence: CASSSPGTDTQYF. The CDR3 DNA reads as TGTGCCAGCAGTTCCCCTGGCACAGATACGCAGTATTTT.

This clone occurred a few times. The gene calls are TRBV7-6 and TRBJ1-4; tentative D call: TRBD1 (5 bases). Between the trimmed V and J ends, which lost 1 base and 8 bases, there was a span of 11 bases. The CDR3 sequence is 14 residues long. Germline CDR1 and CDR2: SGHVS and FNYEAQ. The CDR3 DNA follows: TGTGCCAGCAGCTTAGGCAGGGATGCGGAAAAACTGTTTTTT. Amino acid sequence: CASSLGRDAEKLFF.

The sample holds one count of this clone. The rearrangement links TRBV29-1 to TRBJ2-3, with D tentatively TRBD1 (6 bases). Per germline, CDR1 SQVTM and CDR2 ANQGSEA. The CDR3 contains 16 residues. The V gene lost 0 bases and the J gene lost 0 bases, with 13 bases spanning the gap. CDR3 region: CSVEEQGWDSTDTQYF. The CDR3 DNA is TGCAGCGTTGAAGAACAGGGATGGGACAGCACAGATACGCAGTATTTT.

The chain has TRBV21-1 and TRBJ2-7; the D call TRBD1 from the table was never checked on the DNA. TRBV21-1 is recorded as a pseudogene. The CDR3 consists of 15 residues. CDR3 in amino acids: CASSRRTGEAYEQYF. Here the CDR3 DNA reads TGTGCCAGCAGCCGTCGGACAGGGGAGGCCTACGAGCAGTACTTC.

The V call is TRBV5-1, the J call TRBJ2-2, with D hard to call. Germline CDR1 SGHRS, CDR2 YFSETQ. V gave up 1 base and J gave up 2 bases, with 9 bases separating them. The CDR3 consists of 15 residues. The CDR3 DNA reads as TGCGCCAGCAGCTTGCCAGTCAGTAACACCGGGGAGCTGTTTTTT. Residues: CASSLPVSNTGELFF. Variable domain in full (rest from reference TRBV5-1 and TRBJ2-2): KAGVTQTPRYLIKTRGQQVTLSCSPISGHRSVSWYQQTPGQGLQFLFEYFSETQRNKGNFPGRFSGRQFSNSRSEMNVSTLELGDSALYLCASSLPVSNTGELFFGEGSRLTVL.

The chain couples TRBV6-6 to TRBJ2-3; the D is unclear. The CDR3 has 12 amino acids. The V end lost 6 bases, the J end lost 6 bases, and 10 bases lay between the germline ends. Germline-derived CDR1 and CDR2 are MNHNY and SVGAGI (reference sequence). The CDR3 coding sequence is TGTGCCAGCAGCTACCTGGGCGATACGCAGTATTTT. This translates into CASSYLGDTQYF.

This chain uses TRBV5-1 with TRBJ2-1; weak D call: TRBD1 (7 bases). This CDR3 spans 13 amino acids. V was trimmed by 4 bases and J by 7 bases, leaving 12 bases between them. Germline V CDR1 and CDR2: SGHRS, YFSETQ. The CDR3 sequence: CASSPQGGNEQFF. CDR3 coding DNA: TGCGCCAGCAGCCCCCAGGGGGGTAATGAGCAGTTCTTC.

The chain combines TRBV6-1 with TRBJ1-1; D is undetermined. V lost 11 bases and J 0 bases, leaving 10 bases between the germline ends. This CDR3 is 12 amino acids long. Germline assignment: CDR1 MNHNS and CDR2 SASEGT. The CDR3 here is CAAVQLNTEAFF. In DNA, the CDR3 is TGTGCCGCCGTCCAGTTGAACACTGAAGCTTTCTTT.

The chain is built from TRBV7-3 and TRBJ2-3; unclear D gene. CDR3 length: 15 amino acids. Germline CDR1 and CDR2: SGHTA and FQGTGA. V dropped 2 bases and J dropped 0 bases, with 9 bases sitting between them. The CDR3 DNA is TGTGCCAGCAGCTTAGGAAGCACTAGCACAGATACGCAGTATTTT. This codes for CASSLGSTSTDTQYF.